Below, one T cell receptor beta chain is given with its context. At one end the junction does not follow the germline gene, possibly because of a read error. Reverse transcription of about 500 ng total RNA with a constant-region primer produced TCR beta cDNA. Construction of TCR beta libraries relied on three successive nested multiplex PCR rounds employing slightly modified ARM-PCR. The two initial PCR rounds, roughly 9 cycles each, used TRBV1-TRBV30 forward and C-beta reverse primers. TCRdb recomputed calls from the multiplex PCR reads with MiXCR, one row per CDR3 protein. This sample yields 37,000 or so distinct CDR3 sequences, of which around 75% are seen a single time; 35% to 40% belongs to the top ten. The study co-extracted DNA and RNA from 20-30 mg of unsorted bulk tissue. Every patient in the cohort had a primary liver carcinoma. That carcinoma was treated by surgical resection. These data originate in a study of tumor-infiltrating lymphocytes in primary liver carcinoma. Study details: The patients included men and women who were aged 30 to 69 years. Spanning 4.2 to 10 cm, the tumors were T1-T3 N0M0.

This CDR3 is 14 amino acids long. Germline V lookup: CDR1 MNHEY, CDR2 SVGEGT. The chain carries TRBV6-2 or TRBV6-3 and TRBJ2-3; D is perhaps TRBD1 or TRBD2 (5 bases each). The sequence derives from a man aged 35-49 years with primary liver carcinoma and hepatitis B virus infection. Material: tumor-adjacent normal liver tissue. CDR3 DNA: TGTGCCAGCAGTCGGGGCGGCGCCGGAAATACGCTGTATTTT. Translating gives CASSRGGAGNTLYF.